The following is a T cell receptor (beta chain) sequence with its context. Original processing methods: It was from reference gene primer amplification that nucleated cell counts were estimated. Here immunoSEQ multiplex PCR was the method, and the copy in TCRdb shows in-frame clones only, minus some. V, J and clone size derive from that table, while D and trimming were established from the DNA sequence. The sample shows under 250,000 clones, around nine tenths of them seen only once. This sample stems from a study of blood T cell repertoires in COVID-19. Study summary: Spain, Italy and the United States supplied samples that represented acute and convalescent COVID-19. Nucleic acid was either cDNA or gDNA, and it came from T cells, B-cell-depleted T cells, or PBMCs.

CDR1 and CDR2 from the germline V gene are MGHRA and YSYEKL. Trimming shortened V by 0 bases and J by 4 bases, and 13 bases separated the two germline ends. The CDR3 runs to 16 residues. Sequenced input: peripheral blood. The chain has TRBV4-1 and TRBJ1-5, with a weak D call TRBD1 (6 bases). This receptor was obtained from a woman in her 70s with active or convalescent COVID-19. CDR3 nucleotides: TGCGCCAGCAGCCAAGACTCCCGCACAGGGAATCAGCCCCAGCATTTT. It is translated as CASSQDSRTGNQPQHF.